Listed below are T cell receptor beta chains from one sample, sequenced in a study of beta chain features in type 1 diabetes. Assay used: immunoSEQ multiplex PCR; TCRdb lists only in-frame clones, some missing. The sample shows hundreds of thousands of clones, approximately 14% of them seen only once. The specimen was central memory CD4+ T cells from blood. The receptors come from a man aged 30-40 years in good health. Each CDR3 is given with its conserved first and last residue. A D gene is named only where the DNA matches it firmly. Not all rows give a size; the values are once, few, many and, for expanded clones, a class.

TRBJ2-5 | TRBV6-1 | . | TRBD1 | CAISDLLQGARETQYF | TGTGCCATCAGTGACCTGCTACAGGGGGCGCGAGAGACCCAGTACTTC
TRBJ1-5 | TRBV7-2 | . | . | CASSLIPGDNQPQHF | TGTGCCAGCAGCTTAATCCCAGGGGATAATCAGCCCCAGCATTTT
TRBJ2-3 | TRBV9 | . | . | CASSVSSRGDADTQYF | TGTGCCAGCAGCGTATCGAGTCGGGGAGATGCAGATACGCAGTATTTT
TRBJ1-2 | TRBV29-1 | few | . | CSVGYGRGYGYTF | TGCAGCGTTGGCTATGGACGGGGCTATGGCTACACCTTC
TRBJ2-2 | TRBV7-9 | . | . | CASSLAGARGTGELFF | TGTGCCAGCAGCTTAGCGGGCGCCAGGGGCACCGGGGAGCTGTTTTTT
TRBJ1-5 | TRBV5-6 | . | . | CASSLGGVGQPQHF | TGTGCCAGCAGCTTGGGCGGGGTTGGGCAGCCCCAGCATTTT
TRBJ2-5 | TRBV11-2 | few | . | CASSLFPGTQYF | TGTGCCAGCAGCTTATTTCCCGGAACCCAGTACTTC
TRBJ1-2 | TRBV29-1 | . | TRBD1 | CSGRTGGDYGYTF | TGCAGCGGTAGGACAGGGGGCGACTATGGCTACACCTTC
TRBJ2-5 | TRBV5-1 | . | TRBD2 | CASTRGGGKTQYF | TGCGCCAGCACCCGGGGCGGGGGAAAGACCCAGTACTTC
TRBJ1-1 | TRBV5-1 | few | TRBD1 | CASSVGKPGTANTEAFF | TGCGCCAGCAGCGTAGGGAAGCCCGGGACAGCGAACACTGAAGCTTTCTTT
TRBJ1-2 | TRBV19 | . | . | CASSTGRRLVYGYTF | TGTGCCAGTAGTACCGGTAGGCGGTTGGTCTATGGCTACACCTTC
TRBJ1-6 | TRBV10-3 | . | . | CAISADSNSPLHF | TGTGCCATCAGTGCGGACAGTAATTCACCCCTCCACTTT
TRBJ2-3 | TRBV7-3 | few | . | CASSAGPTDTQYF | TGTGCCAGCAGCGCGGGACCAACAGATACGCAGTATTTT
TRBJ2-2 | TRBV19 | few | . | CASSIARGTGELFF | TGTGCCAGTAGTATAGCCCGGGGCACCGGGGAGCTGTTTTTT
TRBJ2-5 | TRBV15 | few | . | CATSRAGKGETQYF | TGTGCCACCAGCAGAGCAGGGAAAGGAGAGACCCAGTACTTC
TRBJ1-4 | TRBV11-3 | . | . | CGILDSMHHYHEKLFF | TGTGGCATATTGGACAGCATGCACCATTACCATGAAAAACTGTTTTTT
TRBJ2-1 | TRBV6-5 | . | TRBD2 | CASSYSLLAGEQFF | TGTGCCAGCAGTTACTCATTACTAGCGGGGGAGCAGTTCTTC
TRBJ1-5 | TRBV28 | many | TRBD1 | CAIQGEALPQHF | TGTGCCATCCAGGGGGAAGCGCTGCCCCAGCATTTT
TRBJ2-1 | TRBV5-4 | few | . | CASTTPSGNYNEQFF | TGTGCCAGCACTACGCCCAGCGGAAACTACAATGAGCAGTTCTTC
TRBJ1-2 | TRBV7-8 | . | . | CASSPRSGIHYGYTF | TGTGCCAGCAGCCCTAGGTCGGGAATCCACTATGGCTACACCTTC
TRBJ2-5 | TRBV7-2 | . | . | CASSFVRTIQETQYF | TGTGCCAGCAGCTTTGTGAGGACCATTCAAGAGACCCAGTACTTC
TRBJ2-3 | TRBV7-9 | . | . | CASTTDSRGADTQYF | TGTGCCAGCACCACTGATAGTCGCGGGGCAGATACGCAGTATTTT
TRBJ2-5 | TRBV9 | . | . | CASSPYVGRSQETQYF | TGTGCCAGCAGCCCCTACGTTGGAAGGTCGCAAGAGACCCAGTACTTC
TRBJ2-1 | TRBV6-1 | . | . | CASSGGQYNEQFF | TGTGCCAGCAGTGGCGGACAGTACAATGAGCAGTTCTTC
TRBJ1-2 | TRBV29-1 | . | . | CSTGGDYGYTF | TGCAGCACAGGAGGCGACTATGGCTACACCTTC
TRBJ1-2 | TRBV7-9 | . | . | CASSFGGVASEDGYTF | TGTGCCAGCAGCTTTGGGGGGGTGGCATCCGAGGATGGCTACACCTTC
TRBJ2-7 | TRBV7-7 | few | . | CASSPDAGTEQYF | TGTGCCAGCAGTCCCGATGCGGGTACCGAGCAGTACTTC
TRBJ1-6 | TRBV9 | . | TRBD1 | CASSFRGQGGSPLHF | TGTGCCAGCAGCTTCCGAGGACAGGGAGGTTCACCCCTCCACTTT
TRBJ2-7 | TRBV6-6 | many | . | CASRLKEQYF | TGTGCCAGCAGGCTCAAGGAGCAGTACTTC
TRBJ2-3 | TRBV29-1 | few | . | CSVGGVAPDTQYF | TGCAGCGTTGGGGGGGTAGCCCCAGATACGCAGTATTTT
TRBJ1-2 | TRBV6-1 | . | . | CASRNRLYGYTF | TGTGCCAGCAGGAACAGGCTCTATGGCTACACCTTC
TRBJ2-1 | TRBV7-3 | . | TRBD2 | CASSLIGTSGMWVSANEQFF | TGTGCCAGCAGCTTAATTGGGACTAGCGGGATGTGGGTGTCTGCCAATGAGCAGTTCTTC
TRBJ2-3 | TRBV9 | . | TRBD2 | CASSVYSGGSTDTQYF | TGTGCCAGCAGCGTATACAGCGGGGGTAGCACAGATACGCAGTATTTT
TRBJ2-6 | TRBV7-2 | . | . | CASSLNSGANVLTF | TGTGCCAGCAGCTTAAACTCTGGGGCCAACGTCCTGACTTTC
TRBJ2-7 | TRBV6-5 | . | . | CASSLRSKSLTYEQYF | TGTGCCAGCAGTTTAAGGTCGAAAAGTCTAACCTACGAGCAGTACTTC
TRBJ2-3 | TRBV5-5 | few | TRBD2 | CASSLYQRGKTDTQYF | TGTGCCAGCAGCTTGTATCAGCGGGGGAAGACAGATACGCAGTATTTT
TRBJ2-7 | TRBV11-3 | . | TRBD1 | CASSLDRGNRNEQYF | TGTGCCAGCAGCTTAGACAGGGGGAATCGGAACGAGCAGTACTTC
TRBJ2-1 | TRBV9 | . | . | CASSPQGFNEQFF | TGTGCCAGCAGCCCGCAGGGTTTCAATGAGCAGTTCTTC
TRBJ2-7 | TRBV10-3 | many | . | CAISVGQASYEQYF | TGTGCCATCAGTGTCGGTCAGGCCTCCTACGAGCAGTACTTC
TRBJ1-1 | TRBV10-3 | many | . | CAITLRGNTEAFF | TGTGCCATCACCCTTAGGGGGAACACTGAAGCTTTCTTT
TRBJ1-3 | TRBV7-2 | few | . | CASSKRTEFLNTIYF | TGTGCCAGCAGCAAACGGACAGAGTTTCTAAACACCATATATTTT
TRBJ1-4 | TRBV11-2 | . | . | CASSLDAGKLFF | TGTGCCAGCAGCTTAGATGCCGGGAAACTGTTTTTT
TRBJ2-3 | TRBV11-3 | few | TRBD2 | CASRAGGRGDTQYF | TGTGCCAGCAGAGCGGGAGGGAGGGGAGATACGCAGTATTTT
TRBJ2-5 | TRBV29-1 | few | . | CSVSLSGAQYF | TGCAGCGTTAGTCTATCAGGCGCCCAGTACTTC
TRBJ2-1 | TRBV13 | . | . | CASSLKAAWNEQFF | TGTGCCAGCAGCTTAAAGGCAGCCTGGAATGAGCAGTTCTTC
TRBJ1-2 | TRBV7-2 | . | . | CASSLTGQGYGYTF | TGTGCCAGCAGCTTGACAGGTCAGGGCTATGGCTACACCTTC
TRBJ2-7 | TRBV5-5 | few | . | CASSSPLMSTRF | TGTGCCAGCAGCTCGCCCTTGATGTCCACACGCTTC
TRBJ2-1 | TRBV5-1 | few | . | CASSLSGAANEQFF | TGCGCCAGCAGCCTATCGGGAGCGGCGAATGAGCAGTTCTTC
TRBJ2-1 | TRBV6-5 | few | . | CASSGPLYEQFF | TGTGCCAGCAGTGGACCCCTCTATGAGCAGTTCTTC
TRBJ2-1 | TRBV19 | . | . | CASSSRINEQFF | TGTGCCAGTAGTTCGCGGATAAATGAGCAGTTCTTC
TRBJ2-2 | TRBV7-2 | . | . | CASNFHAGELFF | TGTGCCAGCAACTTCCACGCCGGGGAGCTGTTTTTT
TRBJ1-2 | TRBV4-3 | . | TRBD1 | CASSQSTGINYGYTF | TGCGCCAGCAGCCAATCGACAGGGATTAACTATGGCTACACCTTC
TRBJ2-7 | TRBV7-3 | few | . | CASSLGGGNEQYF | TGTGCCAGCAGCTTAGGGGGAGGTAACGAGCAGTACTTC
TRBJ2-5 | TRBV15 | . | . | CATSRDPPGRETQYF | TGTGCCACCAGCAGAGATCCTCCAGGACGAGAGACCCAGTACTTC
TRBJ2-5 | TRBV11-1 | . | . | CASSFQSRETQYF | TGTGCCAGCAGTTTCCAGTCAAGGGAGACCCAGTACTTC
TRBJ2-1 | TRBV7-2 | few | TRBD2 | CASSLAATSGGFDEQFF | TGTGCCAGCAGCTTAGCCGCAACTAGCGGGGGGTTCGATGAGCAGTTCTTC
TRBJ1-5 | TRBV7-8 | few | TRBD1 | CASSLGQFNQPQHF | TGTGCCAGCAGCTTGGGACAGTTTAATCAGCCCCAGCATTTT
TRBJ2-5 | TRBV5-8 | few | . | CASSFNPGGRRETQYF | TGTGCCAGCAGCTTTAACCCCGGGGGGCGGCGAGAGACCCAGTACTTC
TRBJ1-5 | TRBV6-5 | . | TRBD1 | CASRPTGGNQPQHF | TGTGCCAGCAGACCGACAGGGGGAAATCAGCCCCAGCATTTT